This TCR beta chain appears in the sequencing data of a study of blood T cell repertoires in COVID-19. Assay: immunoSEQ multiplex PCR; the TCRdb copy retains only in-frame clones and omits some. The data hold about 220,000 clones, with more than 70% observed a single time. Trimming left V 0 bases short and J 8 bases short, with 16 bases between. CDR3 length: 15 residues. Germline CDR1 reads LGHNA; CDR2 reads YSLEER. The sample taken for sequencing was peripheral blood. The sequence was collected from a human donor in a cohort sampled during active COVID-19. The rearrangement joins TRBV4-3 to TRBJ1-1; tentatively, D is TRBD1 (5 bases). In DNA, the CDR3 is TGCGCCAGCAGCCAAGATCCCGGGGGAGTATCCGAAGCTTTCTTT. Its translation: CASSQDPGGVSEAFF.